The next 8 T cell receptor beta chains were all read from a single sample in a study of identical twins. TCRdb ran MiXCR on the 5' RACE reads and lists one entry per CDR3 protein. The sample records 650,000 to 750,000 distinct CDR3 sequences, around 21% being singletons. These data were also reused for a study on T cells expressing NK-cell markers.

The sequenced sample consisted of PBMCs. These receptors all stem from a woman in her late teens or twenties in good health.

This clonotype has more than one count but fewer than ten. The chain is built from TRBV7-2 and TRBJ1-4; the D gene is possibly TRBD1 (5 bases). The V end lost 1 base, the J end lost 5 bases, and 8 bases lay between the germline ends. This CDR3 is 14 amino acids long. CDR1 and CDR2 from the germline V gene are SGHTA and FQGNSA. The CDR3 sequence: CASSLVGGNEKLFF. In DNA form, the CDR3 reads TGTGCCAGCAGCTTAGTGGGGGGAAATGAAAAACTGTTTTTT.

CDR3 protein: CSARRGSTYNEQFF. CDR3 DNA: TGCAGTGCTAGAAGGGGGAGCACCTACAATGAGCAGTTCTTC. The V and J genes are TRBV20-1 and TRBJ2-1; D is possibly TRBD1 (6 bases). Germline V lookup: CDR1 DFQATT, CDR2 SNEGSKA (reference sequence). Trimming stripped 2 bases from V and 2 bases from J, with 10 bases between. CDR3 length: 14 amino acids.

Here the CDR3 reads CASSAPGTGDEKLFF. CDR3 coding DNA: TGTGCCAGCAGCGCACCCGGGACAGGGGACGAAAAACTGTTTTTT. The chain recombines TRBV7-2 with TRBJ1-4; 10 bases align to TRBD1. V lost 5 bases and J lost 8; bases outside the gene matches: 8. CDR1 SGHTA and CDR2 FQGNSA come from the germline V gene. The CDR3 covers 15 residues. The full variable domain, in which reference TRBV7-2 and TRBJ1-4 provide the parts outside the CDR3, is GAGVSQSPSNKVTEKGKDVELRCDPISGHTALYWYRQSLGQGLEFLIYFQGNSAPDKSGLPSDRFSAERTGGSVSTLTIQRTQQEDSAVYLCASSAPGTGDEKLFFGSGTQLSVL.

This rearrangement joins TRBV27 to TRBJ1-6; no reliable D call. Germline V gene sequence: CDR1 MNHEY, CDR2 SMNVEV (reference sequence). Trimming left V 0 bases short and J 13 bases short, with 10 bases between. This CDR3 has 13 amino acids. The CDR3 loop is CASSLSGGAPLHF. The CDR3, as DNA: TGTGCCAGCAGTTTATCCGGCGGCGCCCCCCTCCACTTT.

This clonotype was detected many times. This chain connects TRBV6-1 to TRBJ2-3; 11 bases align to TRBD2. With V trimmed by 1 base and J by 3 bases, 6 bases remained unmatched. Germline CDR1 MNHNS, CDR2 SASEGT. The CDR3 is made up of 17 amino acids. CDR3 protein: CASSEVSGGATTDTQYF. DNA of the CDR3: TGTGCCAGCAGTGAAGTTAGCGGGGGGGCCACAACAGATACGCAGTATTTT.

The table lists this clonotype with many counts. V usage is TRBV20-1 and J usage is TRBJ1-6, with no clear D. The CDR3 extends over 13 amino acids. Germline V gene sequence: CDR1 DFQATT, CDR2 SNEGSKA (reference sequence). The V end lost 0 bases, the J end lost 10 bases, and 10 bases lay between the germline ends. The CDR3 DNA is TGCAGTGCTAGAGACTTAACTCGGTCACCCCTCCACTTT. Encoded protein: CSARDLTRSPLHF.

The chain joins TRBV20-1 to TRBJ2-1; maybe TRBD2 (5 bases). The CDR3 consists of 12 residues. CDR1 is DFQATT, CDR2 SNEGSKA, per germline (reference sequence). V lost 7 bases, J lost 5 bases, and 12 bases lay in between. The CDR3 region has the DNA TGCAGTGGGTACGGGGTCGACAATGAGCAGTTCTTC. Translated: CSGYGVDNEQFF.

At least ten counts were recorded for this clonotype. The CDR3: CASSSPGTGGIGEQYF. CDR3 sequence (DNA): TGTGCCAGCAGCTCCCCCGGGACAGGGGGTATTGGCGAGCAGTACTTC. V and J are TRBV7-9 and TRBJ2-7; the match to TRBD1 covers 11 bases. Unmatched junction bases numbered 11, after V lost 4 bases and J lost 6 bases. This CDR3 comprises 16 residues. The germline V gene encodes CDR1 SEHNR and CDR2 FQNEAQ (reference sequence).